This T cell receptor beta chain appears in the sequencing data of a study of blood T cell repertoires in COVID-19. Germline lookup yields CDR1 SGHRS and CDR2 YFSETQ. J was trimmed by 5 bases and V by 3 bases; bases with no gene match: 11. This CDR3 contains 16 residues. Study processing details: Estimated nucleated cell counts came from reference gene primer amplification. Profiled with immunoSEQ multiplex PCR; TCRdb holds only in-frame clones, not every one. The D gene and trimming were derived from the DNA, and the V and J assignments and clone size from that table. The data show 200,000 to 250,000 clones, about 81% seen once.

The sample taken for sequencing was peripheral blood. The chain joins TRBV5-1 to TRBJ2-7, with 10 bases fitting TRBD1. The TCR comes from a woman in her seventies with COVID-19, enrolled during active disease. The CDR3 region is CASSSEKGQGDHEQYF. For the CDR3, the DNA is TGCGCCAGCAGCTCTGAGAAAGGACAGGGGGACCACGAGCAGTACTTC.